This is a list of T cell receptor beta chains from one sample in a study of siplizumab effects on memory and regulatory T cells. Sequencing used immunoSEQ multiplex PCR; TCRdb keeps in-frame clones, though not all of them. The table has roughly 92,000 clones, about 95% seen once. Sequencing input: non-Treg CD4+ T cells sorted from blood. The receptors derive from a human donor in good health. Both conserved end residues are part of each CDR3. The D gene is left open where the match is weak. Clone size, where shown, is once, few, many, or a class for clones that have expanded.

d_gene	abundance	v_gene	j_gene	CDR3aa	CDR3nt
-	-	TRBV28	TRBJ2-7	CASCMAGQTYEQYF	TGTGCCAGCTGTATGGCAGGGCAAACTTACGAGCAGTACTTC
-	few	TRBV5-1	TRBJ1-1	CASSLGGNTEAFF	TGCGCCAGCAGCTTAGGGGGGAACACTGAAGCTTTCTTT
-	-	TRBV7-8	TRBJ2-7	CASSLVRLAAGEQYF	TGTGCCAGCAGTTTAGTTCGACTGGCCGCGGGCGAGCAGTACTTC
TRBD1	-	TRBV25-1	TRBJ2-7	CASSQTGTGSRREQYF	TGTGCCAGCAGCCAAACCGGGACAGGGAGTCGTCGCGAGCAGTACTTC
TRBD1	once	TRBV5-1	TRBJ2-1	CASSIRTGGLVNEQFF	TGCGCCAGCAGCATTCGGACAGGGGGCCTTGTCAATGAGCAGTTCTTC
TRBD1	-	TRBV19	TRBJ1-1	CASGGGATNTEAFF	TGTGCCTCAGGGGGGGGAGCAACGAACACTGAAGCTTTCTTT
-	-	TRBV6-5	TRBJ1-1	CASRRQRNTEAFF	TGTGCCAGCAGGCGACAGAGGAACACTGAAGCTTTCTTT
TRBD1	-	TRBV28	TRBJ2-2	CASGDRGTGELFF	TGTGCCAGCGGGGACAGGGGGACCGGGGAGCTGTTTTTT
-	few	TRBV4-2	TRBJ1-5	CASSQDKGRDQPQHF	TGTGCCAGCAGCCAAGATAAAGGCAGGGATCAGCCCCAGCATTTT
-	-	TRBV7-2	TRBJ2-1	CASSSLGYNEQFF	TGTGCCAGCAGCTCACTAGGCTACAATGAGCAGTTCTTC
-	-	TRBV15	TRBJ2-6	CATSRDPRSGANVLTF	TGTGCCACCAGCAGAGATCCACGGTCTGGGGCCAACGTCCTGACTTTC
-	-	TRBV27	TRBJ2-3	CASNLASGTDTQYF	TGTGCCAGCAACTTGGCTAGCGGCACAGATACGCAGTATTTT
TRBD1	-	TRBV29-1	TRBJ2-7	CSVVGTAYEQYF	TGCAGCGTTGTAGGGACAGCCTACGAGCAGTACTTC
-	few	TRBV28	TRBJ1-5	CASSLGNQPQHF	TGTGCCAGCAGTTTAGGGAATCAGCCCCAGCATTTT
-	-	TRBV9	TRBJ1-4	CASSVHRGGSNEKLFF	TGTGCCAGCAGCGTCCATCGGGGGGGCTCGAATGAAAAACTGTTTTTT
TRBD1	-	TRBV29-1	TRBJ2-4	CSVKGGAAGDIQYF	TGCAGCGTTAAAGGGGGCGCAGCAGGGGACATTCAGTACTTC
-	-	TRBV19	TRBJ2-1	CASSEIPSSYNEQFF	TGTGCCAGTAGTGAGATACCAAGCTCCTACAATGAGCAGTTCTTC
-	-	TRBV7-9	TRBJ2-1	CASSFYRSSYNEQFF	TGTGCCAGCAGCTTTTACAGGAGCTCCTACAATGAGCAGTTCTTC
-	-	TRBV10-3	TRBJ1-4	CAIRDSATNEKLFF	TGTGCCATCAGGGACAGCGCAACTAATGAAAAACTGTTTTTT
-	-	TRBV19	TRBJ2-6	CASMSFSGANVLTF	TGTGCCAGTATGAGTTTCTCTGGGGCCAACGTCCTGACTTTC
-	-	TRBV5-6	TRBJ1-5	CASSLKSGRSNQPQHF	TGTGCCAGCAGCTTGAAGTCGGGACGGAGCAATCAGCCCCAGCATTTT
-	-	TRBV6-1	TRBJ2-7	CASSRDRIGAYEQYF	TGTGCCAGCAGCCGAGACAGGATAGGAGCCTACGAGCAGTACTTC
TRBD1	-	TRBV30	TRBJ1-6	CAWSGQGENSPLHF	TGTGCCTGGAGTGGGCAGGGGGAAAATTCACCCCTCCACTTT
TRBD2	-	TRBV27	TRBJ2-7	CASSSQKAGLAGGEQYF	TGTGCCAGCAGTTCGCAAAAAGCGGGACTAGCGGGAGGCGAGCAGTACTTC
-	-	TRBV19	TRBJ1-1	CASSGPGDTEAFF	TGTGCCAGTAGTGGCCCGGGCGACACTGAAGCTTTCTTT
-	-	TRBV7-3	TRBJ2-3	CASSPSGDTQYF	TGTGCCAGCAGCCCGAGCGGAGATACGCAGTATTTT
-	-	TRBV19	TRBJ2-5	CASTPSSAQETQYF	TGTGCCAGTACGCCGTCTAGCGCTCAAGAGACCCAGTACTTC
TRBD1	-	TRBV6-5	TRBJ2-7	CASSVRDSAYEQYF	TGTGCCAGCAGTGTCAGGGACAGCGCCTACGAGCAGTACTTC
TRBD2	-	TRBV7-9	TRBJ2-1	CASSPRLLAVYNEQFF	TGTGCCAGCAGCCCCCGATTGCTAGCGGTCTACAATGAGCAGTTCTTC
TRBD1	-	TRBV19	TRBJ1-5	CASSTPLRQGGSNQPQHF	TGTGCCAGTAGTACGCCCCTCAGACAGGGCGGTAGCAATCAGCCCCAGCATTTT
-	-	TRBV5-5	TRBJ1-5	CASSLTVIGLWHF	TGTGCCAGCAGCCTCACGGTCATAGGTTTGTGGCATTTT
-	-	TRBV9	TRBJ1-5	CASSEQVGDQPQHF	TGTGCCAGCAGCGAACAGGTCGGGGATCAGCCCCAGCATTTT
TRBD2	-	TRBV7-8	TRBJ2-1	CASSLVRSGSSYNEQFF	TGTGCCAGCAGCTTAGTGCGCAGCGGGAGCTCCTACAATGAGCAGTTCTTC
-	-	TRBV4-1	TRBJ1-3	CASSQDEMVFSGNTIYF	TGCGCCAGCAGCCAAGATGAGATGGTGTTCTCTGGAAACACCATATATTTT
TRBD1	-	TRBV18	TRBJ2-7	CASSPRQGSDLFYEQYF	TGTGCCAGCTCACCTAGACAGGGGTCTGATCTCTTCTACGAGCAGTACTTC
-	-	TRBV30	TRBJ2-2	CAWSVRTLNTGELFF	TGTGCCTGGAGTGTACGGACACTGAACACCGGGGAGCTGTTTTTT
TRBD2	-	TRBV19	TRBJ2-5	CASRSSGRDETQYF	TGTGCCAGTAGGAGTAGCGGGAGGGACGAGACCCAGTACTTC
TRBD1	-	TRBV6-6	TRBJ1-5	CASSIRQGDSNQPQHF	TGTGCCAGCAGTATCCGACAGGGGGATAGCAATCAGCCCCAGCATTTT
-	few	TRBV28	TRBJ2-7	CASSLRYEQYF	TGTGCCAGCAGTTTACGCTACGAGCAGTACTTC
-	-	TRBV4-1	TRBJ2-7	CASSQEGGLAAYEQYF	TGCGCCAGCAGCCAAGAGGGGGGGCTAGCGGCCTACGAGCAGTACTTC
TRBD1	few	TRBV20-1	TRBJ1-1	CSARSDRGAFF	TGCAGTGCTAGAAGTGACAGGGGTGCTTTCTTT